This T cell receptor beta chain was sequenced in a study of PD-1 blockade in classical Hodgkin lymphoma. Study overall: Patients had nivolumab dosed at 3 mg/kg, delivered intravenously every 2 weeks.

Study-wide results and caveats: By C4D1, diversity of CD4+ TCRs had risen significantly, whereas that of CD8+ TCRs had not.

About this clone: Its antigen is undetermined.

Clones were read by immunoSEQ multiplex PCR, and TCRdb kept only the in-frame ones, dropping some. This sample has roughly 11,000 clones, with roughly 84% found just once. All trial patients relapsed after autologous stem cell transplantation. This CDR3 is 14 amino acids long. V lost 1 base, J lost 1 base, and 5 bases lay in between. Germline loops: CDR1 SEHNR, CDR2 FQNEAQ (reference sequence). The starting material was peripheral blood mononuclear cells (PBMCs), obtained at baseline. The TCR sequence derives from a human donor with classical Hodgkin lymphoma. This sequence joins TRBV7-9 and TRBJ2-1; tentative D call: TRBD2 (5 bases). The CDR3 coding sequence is TGTGCCAGCAGCTTAGGAGGGTCCTACAATGAGCAGTTCTTC. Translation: CASSLGGSYNEQFF.